What follows are 8 T cell receptor beta chains derived from one specimen sequenced in a study of blood T cell repertoires in COVID-19. Generated by immunoSEQ multiplex PCR, the TCRdb table keeps only in-frame clones and is missing some. The data hold some 170,000 clones, with approximately 89% observed a single time. The specimen was PBMCs or T cells enriched from blood (not recorded which). The origin of the receptors is a man aged 35 to 55 who had recovered from COVID-19.

The rearrangement links TRBV6-5 to TRBJ1-3; 7 nucleotides align to TRBD1. The V gene end was trimmed by 7 bases and the J gene end by 4 bases; junction bases not matched to a gene: 4. Germline V gene lookup returns CDR1 MNHEY and CDR2 SVGAGI. This CDR3 has 13 residues. The CDR3: CASTTGVGNTIYF. CDR3 coding DNA: TGTGCCAGCACCACAGGGGTCGGAAACACCATATATTTT.

The CDR3 DNA reads TGTGCCAGCAGCCCCCAGGGAGGGGCGGGAACCGGGGAGCTGTTTTTT. Translation: CASSPQGGAGTGELFF. The chain employs TRBV7-3 and TRBJ2-2; 7 nucleotides agree with TRBD2. V was pared by 5 bases and J by 5 bases, with 11 bases of the junction left unmatched. The CDR3 consists of 16 residues. Germline V CDR1 and CDR2: SGHTA, FQGTGA.

The J gene is TRBJ1-1, the V gene TRBV30; 10 bases fit TRBD1. Germline V gene data show CDR1 as GTSNPN and CDR2 as SVGIG (reference sequence). Trimming cost V 2 bases and J 11 bases; bases outside gene matches: 8. This CDR3 spans 13 amino acids. CDR3 residues: CAWSPGTGEPAFF. The CDR3 region has the DNA TGTGCCTGGAGTCCCGGGACAGGGGAACCGGCTTTCTTT.

In DNA form, the CDR3 reads TGTGCCAGCAGCATCAAACTAGCGGGGGTGGTGGAGACCCAGTACTTC. Its protein product is CASSIKLAGVVETQYF. The J gene is TRBJ2-5, the V gene TRBV11-3; the match to TRBD2 covers 11 bases. J gave up 5 bases and V 5 bases, and 10 bases lay outside the gene matches. Germline CDR1 reads SGHNT; CDR2 reads YENEEA. The CDR3 is 16 residues long.

V usage is TRBV24-1 and J usage is TRBJ1-2; TRBD1 matches 9 bases. J gave up 3 bases and V 4 bases, and 11 bases lay outside the gene matches. The CDR3 spans 17 residues. Germline V lookup: CDR1 KGHDR, CDR2 SFDVKD. CDR3 nucleotide sequence: TGTGCCACCAGTGAGGGTGGGACAGGGTATAGGGACTATGGCTACACCTTC. Its protein is CATSEGGTGYRDYGYTF.

This sequence joins TRBV12-5 and TRBJ1-3; no clear D. The CDR3 has 15 amino acids. The germline gives CDR1 LGHNT, CDR2 FRNRAP. V was pared by 4 bases and J by 4 bases, with 14 bases between. In nucleotides, the CDR3 is TGTGCTAGTGGTTCCCGTTGGGGAGACGGAAACACCATATATTTT. Its protein product is CASGSRWGDGNTIYF.

The sample holds a few counts of this clone. For the CDR3, the DNA is TGCAGCGTTGAGATGAGGGAAGCTTTCTTT. It encodes CSVEMREAFF. V usage is TRBV29-1 and J usage is TRBJ1-1; no firm D call. There are 10 residues in the CDR3. Looked up from germline, CDR1 is SQVTM and CDR2 is ANQGSEA. V gave up 3 bases and J gave up 8 bases, with 7 bases separating them. Variable domain in full (rest from reference TRBV29-1 and TRBJ1-1): SAVISQKPSRDICQRGTSLTIQCQVDSQVTMMFWYRQQPGQSLTLIATANQGSEATYESGFVIDKFPISRPNLTFSTLTVSNMSPEDSSIYLCSVEMREAFFGQGTRLTVV.

V gene TRBV30 combines with J gene TRBJ2-1; the D is unclear. This CDR3 has 11 amino acids. Germline V gene sequence: CDR1 GTSNPN, CDR2 SVGIG (reference sequence). Trimming took off 0 bases at V and 10 bases at J, with 7 bases between the two ends. The CDR3 region has the DNA TGTGCCTGGAGTGTAGAGCGAGAGCAGTTCTTC. It encodes CAWSVEREQFF.